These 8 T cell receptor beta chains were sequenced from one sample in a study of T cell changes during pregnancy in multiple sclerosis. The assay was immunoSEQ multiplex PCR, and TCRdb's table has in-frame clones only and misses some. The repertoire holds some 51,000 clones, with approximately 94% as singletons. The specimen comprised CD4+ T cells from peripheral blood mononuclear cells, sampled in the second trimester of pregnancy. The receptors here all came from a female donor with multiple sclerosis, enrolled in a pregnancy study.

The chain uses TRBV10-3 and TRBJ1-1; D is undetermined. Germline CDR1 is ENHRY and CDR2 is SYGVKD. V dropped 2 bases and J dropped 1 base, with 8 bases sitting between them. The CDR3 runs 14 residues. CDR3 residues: CAISEKQKNTEAFF. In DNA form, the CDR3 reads TGTGCCATCAGTGAGAAACAGAAGAACACTGAAGCTTTCTTT.

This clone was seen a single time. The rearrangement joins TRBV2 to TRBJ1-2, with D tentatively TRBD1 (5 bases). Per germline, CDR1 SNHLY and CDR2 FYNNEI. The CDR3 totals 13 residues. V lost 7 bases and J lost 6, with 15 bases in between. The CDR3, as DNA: TGTGCCAGCATGGGCTGGGGGGGGGATGGCTACACCTTC. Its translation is CASMGWGGDGYTF. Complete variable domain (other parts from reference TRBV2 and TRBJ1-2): EPEVTQTPSHQVTQMGQEVILRCVPISNHLYFYWYRQILGQKVEFLVSFYNNEISEKSEIFDDQFSVERPDGSNFTLKIRSTKLEDSAMYFCASMGWGGDGYTFGSGTRLTVV.

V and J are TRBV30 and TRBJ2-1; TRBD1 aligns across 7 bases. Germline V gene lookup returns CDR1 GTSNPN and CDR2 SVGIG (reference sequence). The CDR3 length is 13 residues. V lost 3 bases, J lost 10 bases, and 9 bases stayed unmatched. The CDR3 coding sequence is TGTGCCTGGAGATCGGACAGGTCAGGGGAGCAGTTCTTC. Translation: CAWRSDRSGEQFF.

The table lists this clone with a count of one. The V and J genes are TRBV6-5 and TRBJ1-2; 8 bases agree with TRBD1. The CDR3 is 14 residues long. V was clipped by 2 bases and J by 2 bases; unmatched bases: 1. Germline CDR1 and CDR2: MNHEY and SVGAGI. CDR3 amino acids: CASSYRTGNYGYTF. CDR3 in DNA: TGTGCCAGCAGTTACCGGACAGGGAACTATGGCTACACCTTC.

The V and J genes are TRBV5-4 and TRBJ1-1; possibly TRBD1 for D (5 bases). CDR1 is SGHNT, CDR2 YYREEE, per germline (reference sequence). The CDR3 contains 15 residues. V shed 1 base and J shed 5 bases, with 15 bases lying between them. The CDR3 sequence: CASSLQQGVWTEAFF. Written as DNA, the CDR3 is TGTGCCAGCAGCTTGCAGCAAGGGGTTTGGACTGAAGCTTTCTTT.

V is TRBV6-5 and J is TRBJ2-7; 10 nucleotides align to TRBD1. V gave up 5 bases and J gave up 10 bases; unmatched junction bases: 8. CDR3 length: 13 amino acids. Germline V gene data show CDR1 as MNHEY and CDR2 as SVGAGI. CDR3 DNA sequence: TGTGCCAGCAGTACCGGGACAGGGGTCCCCCAGTACTTC. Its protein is CASSTGTGVPQYF.

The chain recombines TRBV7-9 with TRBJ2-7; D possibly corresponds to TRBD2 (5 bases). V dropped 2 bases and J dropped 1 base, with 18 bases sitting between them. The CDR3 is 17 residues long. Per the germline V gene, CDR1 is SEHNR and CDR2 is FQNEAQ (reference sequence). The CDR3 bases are TGTGCCAGCAGCTTATCCTCCGGGGTCGGCCCTTCCTACGAGCAGTACTTC. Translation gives CASSLSSGVGPSYEQYF.

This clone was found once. The DNA of the CDR3 is TGTGCCAGCAGCCCCCATCAGGGTTGGACAGATACGCAGTATTTT. Translating gives CASSPHQGWTDTQYF. The chain links TRBV9 to TRBJ2-3; D possibly corresponds to TRBD1 (5 bases). The V end was cut by 4 bases, the J end by 3 bases, with 15 bases between. Germline-derived CDR1 and CDR2 are SGDLS and YYNGEE. This CDR3 contains 15 residues.